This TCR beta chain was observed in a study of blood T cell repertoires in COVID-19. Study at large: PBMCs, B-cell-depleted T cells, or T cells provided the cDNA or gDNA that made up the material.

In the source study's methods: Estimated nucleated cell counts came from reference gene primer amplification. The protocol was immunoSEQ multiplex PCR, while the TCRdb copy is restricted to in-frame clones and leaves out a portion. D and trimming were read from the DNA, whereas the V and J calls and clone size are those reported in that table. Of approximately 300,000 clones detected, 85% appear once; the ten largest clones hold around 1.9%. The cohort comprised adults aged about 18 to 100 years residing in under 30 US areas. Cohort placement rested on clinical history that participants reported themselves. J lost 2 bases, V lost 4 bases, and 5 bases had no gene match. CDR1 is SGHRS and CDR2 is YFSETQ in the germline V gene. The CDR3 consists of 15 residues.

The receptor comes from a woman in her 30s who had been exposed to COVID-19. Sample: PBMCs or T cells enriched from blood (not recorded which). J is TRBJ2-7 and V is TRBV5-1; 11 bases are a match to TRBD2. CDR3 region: CASSALAGGPYEQYF. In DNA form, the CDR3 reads TGCGCCAGCAGCGCCCTAGCGGGAGGACCCTACGAGCAGTACTTC.